Listed below are T cell receptor beta chains from one sample, sequenced in a study of blood T cell repertoires in COVID-19. TCRdb's copy holds only in-frame clones and misses some; the assay was immunoSEQ multiplex PCR. This sample has about 260,000 clones, with around 84% found just once. Sequencing used PBMCs or T cells enriched from blood (not recorded which). The receptor source for this set is a man aged 30 to 39 with acute COVID-19. CDR3s leave out the opening cysteine and the closing phenylalanine or tryptophan. Each record gives: V gene, CDR3 protein.

>TRBV6-5
ASSYSRVGMNTEAF
>TRBV11-2
ASSRDRTYGYT
>TRBV7-9
ASSFTGISGANVLT
>TRBV23-1
ASSQSARLLNTEAF
>TRBV5-1
ASSPGTGTGRGYT
>TRBV7-8
ASSLVGAGGANGYT
>TRBV28
ASSFSRGSEKLF
>TRBV4-3
ASSQLEQGDEQF
>TRBV30
AYRAREKNTGELF
>TRBV2
ASSLKGGQGPGNTIY
>TRBV11-2
ASRRPGTSGKNEQF
>TRBV6-4
ASSDLGAGELF
>TRBV4-1
ASSHTVRDSYGYT
>TRBV9
ASRKDRGNIEGEAF
>TRBV6-5
ASSYGRGRKNEKLF
>TRBV2
ASSEALQGAASPLH
>TRBV5-4
ASSLDGTGKGGYT
>TRBV14
ASSQVDRGSEQF
>TRBV7-2
ASSPQGQPQH
>TRBV28
ASSPTGVYQPQH
>TRBV6-4
ASSDSSANTGELF
>TRBV7-2
ASSHLRQGNTDTQY
>TRBV19
ASSIDPAGTGMGELF
>TRBV19
ATAVGGDTEAF
>TRBV10-3
AISWREGGETQY
>TRBV5-6
ASSPLVGGTSTDTQY
>TRBV12-3/TRBV12-4
ASSFNSGETQH
>TRBV4-1
ASSPGTGELF
>TRBV10-1
ASRGDTTTDTQY
>TRBV30
AWSLESRVSGNTIY
>TRBV28
ASSTPQETQY
>TRBV5-1
ASTSRGSRGTDTQY
>TRBV19
ASSIRGQGSGANVLT
>TRBV7-2
ASSSVGADTDTQY
>TRBV10-3
AISEPTGSRNGYT